This entry concerns a single TCR beta chain. This sample is drawn from a study of blood T cell repertoires in COVID-19. Study details: PBMCs, B-cell-depleted T cells, or T cells provided the cDNA or gDNA that made up the material.

This CDR3 has 14 amino acids. After removal of 3 bases from V and 4 bases from J, the junction contained 4 bases not matched to a gene. Germline-derived CDR1 and CDR2 are LNHNV and YYDKDF (reference sequence). Using immunoSEQ multiplex PCR, the repertoire was profiled, and TCRdb retains in-frame clones only, with some absent. The sample shows 300,000 to 350,000 clones, roughly 87% of them seen only once. Clinical history reported by participants formed the basis on which cohorts were assigned. What the recovered Cohort 3 donors had was two negative PCRs, clearance, or symptom resolution. The sequence came from a woman in her 30s who had recovered from COVID-19. Sequencing was done on a sample of PBMCs or T cells enriched from blood (not recorded which). The chain recombines TRBV15 with TRBJ1-2, with 8 bases matching TRBD1. Here the CDR3 reads CATSSDRGGYGYTF. CDR3 nucleotide sequence: TGTGCCACCAGCAGCGACAGGGGCGGCTATGGCTACACCTTC.